This T cell receptor (beta chain) was recovered during a study of Graves' ophthalmopathy and Graves' hyperthyroidism. This clonotype was detected a few times. Its antigen is currently unknown. Study results and limitations: A model of 13 signatures distinguished ophthalmopathy from stable hyperthyroidism at approximately 90% sensitivity and nearly 82% specificity.

The J segment lost 2 bases and the V segment lost 7 bases, leaving 8 bases of the junction unmatched. There are 15 residues in the CDR3. For repertoire sequencing, the TCR beta CDR3 regions were amplified from RNA transcripts. A first-round RT-PCR used HTBI primers, followed by a second-round multiplex PCR. A single record per CDR3 protein comes from TCRdb applying MiXCR to the multiplex PCR reads. The repertoire holds more than 1,000,000 distinct CDR3 sequences, 35% to 40% seen once, with roughly 11% in the top ten. Among the exclusions were patients with other autoimmune diseases, uncontrolled infections, pregnancy or lactation.

The sample was peripheral blood or thyroid tissue (not recorded which). The source of this sequence is an adult man with Graves' hyperthyroidism. The chain is built from TRBV12-3 or TRBV12-4 and TRBJ2-7; 10 bases line up with TRBD2. The CDR3 DNA follows: TGTGCCAGCACCCCGAGCGGGAGGGCCACCTACGAGCAGTACTTC. Translation: CASTPSGRATYEQYF.